This T cell receptor beta chain was identified during a study of cytomegalovirus exposure and HLA in healthy donors. With respect to this clone: The antigen is undetermined.

Study findings and constraints: TCR sequences were mostly rare, though some public TCRs occurred in many donors. The investigators catalogued 150 or so TCR beta chains as cytomegalovirus-associated. The tendency of first-cohort TCR clusters to co-occur in the roughly 130 validation repertoires emerged from a later analysis.

V gave up 6 bases and J gave up 3 bases, with 11 bases separating them. The CDR3 extends over 13 amino acids. CDR1 and CDR2 from the germline V gene are MNHEY and SMNVEV (reference sequence). Clones were sequenced by immunoSEQ multiplex PCR, and TCRdb holds only the in-frame ones, with some missing. This table holds a few hundred thousand clones, around 86% found once. Material for sequencing was PBMCs. This TCR was sampled from a woman between 18 and 30 years old in good health and CMV-seronegative. The rearrangement joins TRBV27 to TRBJ1-1; no definite D call. The CDR3 protein is CASSPVTDTEAFF. The CDR3 coding sequence is TGTGCCAGCAGCCCCGTTACAGACACTGAAGCTTTCTTT.